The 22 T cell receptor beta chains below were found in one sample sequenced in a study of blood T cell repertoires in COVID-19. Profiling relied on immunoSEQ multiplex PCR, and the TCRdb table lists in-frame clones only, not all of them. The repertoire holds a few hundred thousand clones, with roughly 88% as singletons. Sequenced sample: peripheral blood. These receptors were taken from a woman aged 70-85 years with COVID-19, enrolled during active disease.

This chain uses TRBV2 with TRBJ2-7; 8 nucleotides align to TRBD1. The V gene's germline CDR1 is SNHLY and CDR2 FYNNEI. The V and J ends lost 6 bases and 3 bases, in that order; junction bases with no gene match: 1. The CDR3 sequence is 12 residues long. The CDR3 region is CASRGQVYEQYF. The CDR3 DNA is TGTGCCAGCAGGGGACAGGTCTACGAGCAGTACTTC.

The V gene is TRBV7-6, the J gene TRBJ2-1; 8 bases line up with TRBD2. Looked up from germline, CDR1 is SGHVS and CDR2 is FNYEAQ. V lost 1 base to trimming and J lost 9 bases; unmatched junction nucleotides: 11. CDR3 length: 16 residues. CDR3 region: CASSLVVQTAGVEQFF. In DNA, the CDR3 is TGTGCCAGCAGCTTAGTCGTTCAGACAGCGGGGGTTGAGCAGTTCTTC.

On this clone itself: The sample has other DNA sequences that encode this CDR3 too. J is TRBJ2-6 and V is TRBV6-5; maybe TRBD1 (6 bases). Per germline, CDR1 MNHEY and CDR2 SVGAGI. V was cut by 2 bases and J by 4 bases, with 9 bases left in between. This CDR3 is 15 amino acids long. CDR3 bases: TGTGCCAGCAGTTACGGGGGCGCGGGGGCCAACGTCCTGACTTTC. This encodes CASSYGGAGANVLTF.

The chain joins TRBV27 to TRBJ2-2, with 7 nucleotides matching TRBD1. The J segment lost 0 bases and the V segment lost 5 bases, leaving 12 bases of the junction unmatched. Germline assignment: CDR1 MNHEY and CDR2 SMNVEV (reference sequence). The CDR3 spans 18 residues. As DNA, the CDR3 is TGTGCCAGCAGTCACTCCCGACAGGGTTGGGCGAACACCGGGGAGCTGTTTTTT. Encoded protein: CASSHSRQGWANTGELFF.

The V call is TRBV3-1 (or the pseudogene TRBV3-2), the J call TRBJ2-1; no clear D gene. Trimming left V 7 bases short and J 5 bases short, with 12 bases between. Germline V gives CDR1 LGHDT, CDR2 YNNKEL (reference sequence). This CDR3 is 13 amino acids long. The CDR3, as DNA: TGTGCCAGCAATACCGCCGCGGACAATGAGCAGTTCTTC. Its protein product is CASNTAADNEQFF.

The CDR3 coding sequence is TGTGCCAGCAGCCCCACTGCGGCGGGAGGTTCGGGCGAGCAGTACTTC. Its protein product is CASSPTAAGGSGEQYF. This rearrangement joins TRBV6-2 or TRBV6-3 to TRBJ2-7, with 8 bases matching TRBD2. CDR1 is MNHEY and CDR2 is SVGEGT in the germline V gene. The CDR3 extends over 16 amino acids. The V gene end was trimmed by 6 bases and the J gene end by 6 bases; junction bases not matched to a gene: 16.

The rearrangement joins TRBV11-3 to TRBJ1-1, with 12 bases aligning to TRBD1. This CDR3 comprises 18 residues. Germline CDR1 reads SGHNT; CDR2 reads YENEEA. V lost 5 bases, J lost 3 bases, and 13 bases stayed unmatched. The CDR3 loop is CASSPGQGAPTGDTEAFF. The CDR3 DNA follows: TGTGCCAGCAGCCCGGGACAGGGGGCTCCTACGGGGGACACTGAAGCTTTCTTT. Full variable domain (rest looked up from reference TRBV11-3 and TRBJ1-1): EAGVVQSPRYKIIEKKQPVAFWCNPISGHNTLYWYLQNLGQGPELLIRYENEEAVDDSQLPKDRFSAERLKGVDSTLKIQPAELGDSAVYLCASSPGQGAPTGDTEAFFGQGTRLTVV.

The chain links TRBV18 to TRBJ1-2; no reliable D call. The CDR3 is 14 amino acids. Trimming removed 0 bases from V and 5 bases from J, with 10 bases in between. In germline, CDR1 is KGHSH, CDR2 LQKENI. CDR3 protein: CASSPPAGGYGYTF. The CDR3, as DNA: TGTGCCAGCTCACCACCCGCAGGAGGGTATGGCTACACCTTC.

CDR3 sequence reads: CASSVDGQGAVEQYF. The DNA of the CDR3 is TGTGCCAGCAGCGTAGACGGACAGGGGGCGGTCGAGCAGTACTTC. The chain uses TRBV9 and TRBJ2-7; TRBD1 aligns across 11 bases. The CDR3 loop spans 15 amino acids. The J segment lost 6 bases and the V segment lost 0 bases, leaving 5 bases of the junction unmatched. The germline CDR1 and CDR2 sequences are SGDLS and YYNGEE.

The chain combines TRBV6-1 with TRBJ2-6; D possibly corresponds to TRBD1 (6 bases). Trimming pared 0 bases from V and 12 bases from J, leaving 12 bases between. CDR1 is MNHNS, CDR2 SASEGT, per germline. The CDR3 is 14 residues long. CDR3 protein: CASSEAWTASVLTF. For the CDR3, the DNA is TGTGCCAGCAGTGAAGCGTGGACAGCTAGCGTCCTGACTTTC.

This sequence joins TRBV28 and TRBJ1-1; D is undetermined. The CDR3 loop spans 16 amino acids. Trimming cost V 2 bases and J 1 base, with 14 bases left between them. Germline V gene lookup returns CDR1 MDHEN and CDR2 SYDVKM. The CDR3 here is CASSLVFGRSNTEAFF. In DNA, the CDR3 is TGTGCCAGCAGTTTAGTCTTTGGCAGGTCGAACACTGAAGCTTTCTTT.

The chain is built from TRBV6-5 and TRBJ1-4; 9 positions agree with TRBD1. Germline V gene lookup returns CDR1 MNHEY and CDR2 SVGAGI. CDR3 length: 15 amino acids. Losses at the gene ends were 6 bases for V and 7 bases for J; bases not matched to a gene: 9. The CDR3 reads CASSRGGQGFEKLFF. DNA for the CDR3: TGTGCCAGCAGCAGAGGGGGACAGGGTTTTGAAAAACTGTTTTTT.

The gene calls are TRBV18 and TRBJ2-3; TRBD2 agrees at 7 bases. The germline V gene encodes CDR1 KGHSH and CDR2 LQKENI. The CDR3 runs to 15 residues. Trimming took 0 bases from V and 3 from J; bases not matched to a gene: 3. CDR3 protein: CASSPPSGLTDTQYF. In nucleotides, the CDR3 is TGTGCCAGCTCACCACCTAGCGGGTTGACAGATACGCAGTATTTT.

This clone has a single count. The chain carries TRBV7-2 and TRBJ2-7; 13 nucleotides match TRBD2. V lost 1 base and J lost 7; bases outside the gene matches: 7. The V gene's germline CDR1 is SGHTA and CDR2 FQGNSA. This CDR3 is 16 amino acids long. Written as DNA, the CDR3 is TGTGCCAGCAGCTTAGATCGACTAGCGGGAGGTGAGGAGCAGTACTTC. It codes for CASSLDRLAGGEEQYF.

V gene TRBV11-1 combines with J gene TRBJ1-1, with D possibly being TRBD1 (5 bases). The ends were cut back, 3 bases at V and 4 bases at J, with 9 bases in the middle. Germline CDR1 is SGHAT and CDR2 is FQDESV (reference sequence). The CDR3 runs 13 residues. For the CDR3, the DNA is TGTGCCAGCAGCTTGGAGGGGCGCACTGAAGCTTTCTTT. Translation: CASSLEGRTEAFF. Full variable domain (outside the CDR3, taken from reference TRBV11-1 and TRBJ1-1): EAEVAQSPRYKITEKSQAVAFWCDPISGHATLYWYRQILGQGPELLVQFQDESVVDDSQLPKDRFSAERLKGVDSTLKIQPAELGDSAMYLCASSLEGRTEAFFGQGTRLTVV.

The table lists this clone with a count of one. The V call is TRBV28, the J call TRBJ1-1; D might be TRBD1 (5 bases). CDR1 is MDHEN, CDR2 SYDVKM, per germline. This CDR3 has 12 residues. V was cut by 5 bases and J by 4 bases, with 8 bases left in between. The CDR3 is CASSRTGTEAFF. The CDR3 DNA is TGTGCCAGCAGTCGTACAGGCACTGAAGCTTTCTTT.

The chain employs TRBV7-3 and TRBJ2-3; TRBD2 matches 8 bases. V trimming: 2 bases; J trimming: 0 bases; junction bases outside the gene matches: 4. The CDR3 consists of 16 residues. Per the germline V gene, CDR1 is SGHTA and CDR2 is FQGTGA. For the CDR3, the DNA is TGTGCCAGCAGCTTATTGGCTAGCGGGAGCACAGATACGCAGTATTTT. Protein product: CASSLLASGSTDTQYF.

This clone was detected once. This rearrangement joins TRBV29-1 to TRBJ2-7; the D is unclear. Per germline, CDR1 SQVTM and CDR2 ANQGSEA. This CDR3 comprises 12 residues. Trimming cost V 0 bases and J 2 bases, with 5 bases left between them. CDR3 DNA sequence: TGCAGCGTTGAAGATCTCGCCTACGAGCAGTACTTC. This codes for CSVEDLAYEQYF.

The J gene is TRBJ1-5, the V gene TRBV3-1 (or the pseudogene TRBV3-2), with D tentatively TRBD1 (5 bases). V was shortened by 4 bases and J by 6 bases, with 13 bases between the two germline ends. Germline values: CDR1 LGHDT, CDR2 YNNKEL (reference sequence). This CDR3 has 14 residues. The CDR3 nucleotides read TGTGCCAGCAGCCCCCTCGGGGGATCTCAGCCCCAGCATTTT. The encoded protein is CASSPLGGSQPQHF.

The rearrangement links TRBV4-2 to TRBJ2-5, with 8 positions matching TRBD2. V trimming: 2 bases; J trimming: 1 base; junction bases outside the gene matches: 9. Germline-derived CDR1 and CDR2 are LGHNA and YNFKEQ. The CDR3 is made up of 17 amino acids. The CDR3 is CASSQPSSGIIQETQYF. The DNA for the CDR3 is TGTGCCAGCAGCCAACCGAGTAGCGGGATAATCCAAGAGACCCAGTACTTC.

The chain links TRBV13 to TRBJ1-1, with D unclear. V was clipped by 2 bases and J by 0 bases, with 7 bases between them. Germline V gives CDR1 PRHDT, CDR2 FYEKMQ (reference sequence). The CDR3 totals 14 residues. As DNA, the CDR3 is TGTGCCAGCAGCTTATGGGGAGTGAACACTGAAGCTTTCTTT. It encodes CASSLWGVNTEAFF.

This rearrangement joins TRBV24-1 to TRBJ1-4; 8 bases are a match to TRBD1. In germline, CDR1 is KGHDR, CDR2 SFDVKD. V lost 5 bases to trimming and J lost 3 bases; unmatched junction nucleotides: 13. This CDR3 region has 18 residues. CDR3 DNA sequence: TGTGCCACCAGTGGTACGACCGGGACAGGTTCCGCTAATGAAAAACTGTTTTTT. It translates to CATSGTTGTGSANEKLFF.